This entry lists 5 T cell receptor beta chains sequenced from one sample in a study of blood T cells in healthy people across ages. Together with a sample-barcoded 5' primer, a J-beta primer mix was included in a second PCR lasting roughly 6 to 12 cycles. One entry per CDR3 protein results from TCRdb running MiXCR on the 5' RACE reads. Seen here are about 1,400,000 distinct CDR3 sequences, 55% to 75% observed once, and the top ten hold more than 6%. Source material: blood. These receptors were taken from a man aged 18 to 35 in good health.

J is TRBJ2-3 and V is TRBV4-2, with 11 bases identical to TRBD2. The CDR3 loop spans 15 amino acids. From germline, CDR1 is LGHNA and CDR2 YNFKEQ. Germline trimming cut 5 bases from V and 4 bases from J; bases unmatched to any gene: 5. Here the CDR3 reads CASSLAGGAPDTQYF. CDR3 coding DNA: TGTGCCAGCAGCTTAGCGGGGGGGGCACCAGATACGCAGTATTTT.

The V gene is TRBV6-2 or TRBV6-3, the J gene TRBJ2-7; possible D gene TRBD1, 6 bases. V was cut by 7 bases and J by 6 bases, with 10 bases left in between. The germline gives CDR1 MNHEY, CDR2 SVGEGT. The CDR3 length is 11 residues. The CDR3 bases are TGTGCCAGCAATACAGGGAGCGAGCAGTACTTC. Translated, it gives CASNTGSEQYF.

This chain uses TRBV12-3 or TRBV12-4 with TRBJ2-4; a possible D gene is TRBD2 (6 bases). Trimming pared 4 bases from V and 6 bases from J, leaving 10 bases between. This CDR3 has 13 amino acids. The DNA of the CDR3 is TGTGCCAGCAGTTACCTTAGCGGAAACATTCAGTACTTC. This encodes CASSYLSGNIQYF.

This clonotype was counted between two and nine times. The chain uses TRBV20-1 and TRBJ2-5, with D perhaps TRBD2 (5 bases). The J call is in doubt because the DNA end fits TRBJ2-7 better. CDR1 and CDR2 from the germline V gene are DFQATT and SNEGSKA (reference sequence). This CDR3 has 13 residues. CDR3 region: CSAGSTRPDEQYF. The CDR3 DNA sequence: TGCAGTGCTGGCTCTACTAGACCCGACGAGCAGTACTTC.

The rearrangement uses TRBV2 and TRBJ2-5; D unresolved. The DNA end lines up better with TRBJ2-7; the J call may be wrong. The CDR3 has 13 amino acids. Per germline, CDR1 SNHLY and CDR2 FYNNEI. The CDR3 spells CASMDMAAYEQYF. The CDR3 DNA is TGTGCCAGCATGGATATGGCCGCCTACGAGCAGTACTTC.